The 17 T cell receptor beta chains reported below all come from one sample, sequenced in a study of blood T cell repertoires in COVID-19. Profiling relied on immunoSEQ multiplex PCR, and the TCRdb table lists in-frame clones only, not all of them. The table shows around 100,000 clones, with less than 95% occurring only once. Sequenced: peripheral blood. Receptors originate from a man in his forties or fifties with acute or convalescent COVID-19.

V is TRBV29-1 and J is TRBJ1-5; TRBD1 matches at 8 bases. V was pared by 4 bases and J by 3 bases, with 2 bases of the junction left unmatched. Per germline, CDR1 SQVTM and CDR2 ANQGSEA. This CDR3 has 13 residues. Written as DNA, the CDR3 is TGCAGCGTTGCAGGGGGCTTCAATCAGCCCCAGCATTTT. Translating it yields CSVAGGFNQPQHF.

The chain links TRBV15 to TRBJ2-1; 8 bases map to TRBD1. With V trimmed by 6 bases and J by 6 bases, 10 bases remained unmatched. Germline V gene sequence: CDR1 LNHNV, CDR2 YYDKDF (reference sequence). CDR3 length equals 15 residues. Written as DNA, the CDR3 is TGTGCCACCAGTACTTTGCAGGGGGCGCGCAATGAGCAGTTCTTC. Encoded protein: CATSTLQGARNEQFF.

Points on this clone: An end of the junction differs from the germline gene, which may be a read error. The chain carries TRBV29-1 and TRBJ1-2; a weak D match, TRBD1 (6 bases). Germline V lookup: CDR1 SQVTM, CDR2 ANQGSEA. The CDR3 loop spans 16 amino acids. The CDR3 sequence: CRVGSVRGGGGYGYTF. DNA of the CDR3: TGCCGCGTTGGCTCCGTTCGGGGGGGCGGGGGCTATGGCTACACCTTC.

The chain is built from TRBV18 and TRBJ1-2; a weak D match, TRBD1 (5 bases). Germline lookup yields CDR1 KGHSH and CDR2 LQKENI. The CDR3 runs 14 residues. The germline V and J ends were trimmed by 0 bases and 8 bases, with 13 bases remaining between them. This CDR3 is CASSPPISGQGYTF. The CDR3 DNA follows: TGTGCCAGCTCACCACCGATATCAGGGCAAGGCTACACCTTC.

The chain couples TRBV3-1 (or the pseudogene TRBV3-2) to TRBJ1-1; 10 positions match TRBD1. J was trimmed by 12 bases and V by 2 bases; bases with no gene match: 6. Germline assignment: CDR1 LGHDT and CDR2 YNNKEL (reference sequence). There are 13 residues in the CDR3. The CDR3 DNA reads TGTGCCAGCAGCCAAATCCGGGACAGGGGAACTTTCTTT. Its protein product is CASSQIRDRGTFF.

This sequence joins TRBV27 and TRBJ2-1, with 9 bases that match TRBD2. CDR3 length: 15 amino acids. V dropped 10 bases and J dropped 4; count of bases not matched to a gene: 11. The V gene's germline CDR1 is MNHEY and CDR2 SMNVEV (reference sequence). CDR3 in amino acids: CATRGLAGKYNEQFF. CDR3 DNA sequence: TGTGCCACCCGAGGGCTAGCGGGGAAATACAATGAGCAGTTCTTC.

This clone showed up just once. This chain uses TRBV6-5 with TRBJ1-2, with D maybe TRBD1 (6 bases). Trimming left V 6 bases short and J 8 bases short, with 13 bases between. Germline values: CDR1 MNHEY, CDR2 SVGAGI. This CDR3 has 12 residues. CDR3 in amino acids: CASSQGLRGYTF. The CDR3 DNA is TGTGCCAGCAGCCAGGGGCTGAGGGGCTACACCTTC.

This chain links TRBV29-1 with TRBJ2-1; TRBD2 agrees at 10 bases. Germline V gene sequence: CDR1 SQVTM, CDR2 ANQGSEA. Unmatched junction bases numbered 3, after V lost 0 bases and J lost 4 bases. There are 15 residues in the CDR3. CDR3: CSVEDWTSGYNEQFF. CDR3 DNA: TGCAGCGTTGAAGATTGGACTAGCGGATACAATGAGCAGTTCTTC.

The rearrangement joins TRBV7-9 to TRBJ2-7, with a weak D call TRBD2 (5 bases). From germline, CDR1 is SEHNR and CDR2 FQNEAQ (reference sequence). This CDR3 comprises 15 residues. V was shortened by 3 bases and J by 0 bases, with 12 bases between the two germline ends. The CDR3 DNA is TGTGCCAGCAGCTTTGAGGGCGAGAGCTCCTACGAGCAGTACTTC. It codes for CASSFEGESSYEQYF. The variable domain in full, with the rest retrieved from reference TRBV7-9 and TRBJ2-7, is DTGVSQNPRHKITKRGQNVTFRCDPISEHNRLYWYRQTLGQGPEFLTYFQNEAQLEKSRLLSDRFSAERPKGSFSTLEIQRTEQGDSAMYLCASSFEGESSYEQYFGPGTRLTVT.

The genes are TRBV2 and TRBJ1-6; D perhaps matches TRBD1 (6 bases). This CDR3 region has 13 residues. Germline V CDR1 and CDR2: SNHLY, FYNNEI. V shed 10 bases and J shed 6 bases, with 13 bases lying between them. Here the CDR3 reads CATRTVINSPLHF. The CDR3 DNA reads TGTGCCACTAGGACAGTAATTAATTCACCCCTCCACTTT.

In DNA form, the CDR3 reads TGTGCCAGCAGCCCCCGGACTAGCGGGAGATACAATGAGCAGTTCTTC. It encodes CASSPRTSGRYNEQFF. V and J are TRBV7-8 and TRBJ2-1, with 13 nucleotides matching TRBD2. The CDR3 sequence is 16 residues long. Germline CDR1 reads SGHVS; CDR2 reads FQNEAQ. The trim removed 5 bases at V and 4 bases at J, leaving 5 bases unmatched.

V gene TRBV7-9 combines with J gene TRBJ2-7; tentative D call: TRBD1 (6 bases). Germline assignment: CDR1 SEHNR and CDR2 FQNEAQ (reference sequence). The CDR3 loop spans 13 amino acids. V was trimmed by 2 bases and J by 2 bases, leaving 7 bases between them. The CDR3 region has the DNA TGTGCCAGCAGCTTACCAGGGGCCTACGAGCAGTACTTC. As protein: CASSLPGAYEQYF. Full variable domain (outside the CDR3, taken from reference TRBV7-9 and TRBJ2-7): DTGVSQNPRHKITKRGQNVTFRCDPISEHNRLYWYRQTLGQGPEFLTYFQNEAQLEKSRLLSDRFSAERPKGSFSTLEIQRTEQGDSAMYLCASSLPGAYEQYFGPGTRLTVT.

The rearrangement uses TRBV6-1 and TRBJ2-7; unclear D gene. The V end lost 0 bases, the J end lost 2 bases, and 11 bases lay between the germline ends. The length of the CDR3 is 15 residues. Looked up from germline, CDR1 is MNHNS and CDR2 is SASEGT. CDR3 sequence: CASSEASSRPYEQYF. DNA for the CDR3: TGTGCCAGCAGTGAAGCAAGTTCCAGGCCCTACGAGCAGTACTTC.

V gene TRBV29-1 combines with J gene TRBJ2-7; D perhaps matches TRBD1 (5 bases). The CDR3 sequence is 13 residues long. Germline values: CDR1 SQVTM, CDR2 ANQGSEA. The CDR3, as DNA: TGCAGTCGGAGACAGTCGATCTCCTACGAGCAGTACTTC. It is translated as CSRRQSISYEQYF.

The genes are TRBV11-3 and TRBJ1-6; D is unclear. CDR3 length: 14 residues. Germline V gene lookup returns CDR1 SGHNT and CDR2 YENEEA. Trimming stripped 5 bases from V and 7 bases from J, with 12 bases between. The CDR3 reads CASSVTGFNSPLHF. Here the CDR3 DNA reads TGTGCCAGCAGCGTCACCGGGTTCAATTCACCCCTCCACTTT.

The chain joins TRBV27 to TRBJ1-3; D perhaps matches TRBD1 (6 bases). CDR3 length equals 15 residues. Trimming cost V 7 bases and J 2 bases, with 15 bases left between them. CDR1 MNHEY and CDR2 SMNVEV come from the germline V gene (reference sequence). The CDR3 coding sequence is TGTGCCAGCAAATTACAGGGTAGCCCTGGAAACACCATATATTTT. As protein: CASKLQGSPGNTIYF.

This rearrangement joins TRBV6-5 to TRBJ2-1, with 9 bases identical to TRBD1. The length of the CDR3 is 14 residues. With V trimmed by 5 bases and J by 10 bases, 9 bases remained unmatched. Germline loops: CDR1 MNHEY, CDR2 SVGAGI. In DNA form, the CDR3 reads TGTGCCAGCAGTCGACAACCGGACAGGGGAGAGCAGTTCTTC. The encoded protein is CASSRQPDRGEQFF.